Below are 32 T cell receptor beta chains sequenced from a single sample in a study of vaccination effects on CD4 cells after COVID-19. The antigens for these receptors are not known. Before any sequencing was done, the ViraFEST assay used viral peptide pools to expand antigen-specific CD4+ T cells. Having been cultured for around ten days, the cells underwent CD4+ T cell isolation. Documented for the person is a PCR-confirmed SARS-CoV-2 infection occurring between March and December 2020. This table comes from immunoSEQ multiplex PCR, and its TCRdb copy is limited to in-frame clones, with some not included. The data contain under 80,000 clones, over 60% of them singletons. This sample comprised CD4+ T cells from PBMCs cultured with HIV peptides, obtained before COVID-19 vaccination. The subset is: HIV-1 Nef peptide pool negative control/reference culture. The receptors here all came from a human donor who had a prior SARS-CoV-2 infection.

This clone has more than one count but fewer than ten. The chain couples TRBV4-1 to TRBJ2-1; D not certain. The CDR3 is 17 amino acids. V was shortened by 2 bases and J by 0 bases, with 14 bases between the two germline ends. The germline CDR1 and CDR2 sequences are MGHRA and YSYEKL. In DNA, the CDR3 is TGCGCCAGCAGCCAACTTCTAACTCGGGCCTCCTACAATGAGCAGTTCTTC. It encodes CASSQLLTRASYNEQFF.

The rearrangement joins TRBV3-1 (or the pseudogene TRBV3-2) to TRBJ2-5; possible D gene TRBD1, 5 bases. The CDR3 runs 16 residues. Trimming left V 1 base short and J 5 bases short, with 17 bases between. In germline, CDR1 is LGHDT, CDR2 YNNKEL (reference sequence). The CDR3, as DNA: TGTGCCAGCAGCCAAGGGTGGCAGGGTGGAACGGAGACCCAGTACTTC. Its translation: CASSQGWQGGTETQYF.

The chain employs TRBV5-8 and TRBJ1-5; D not certain. Germline loops: CDR1 SGHTS, CDR2 YDEGEE. Between the trimmed V and J ends, which lost 4 bases and 0 bases, there was a span of 14 bases. This CDR3 has 16 residues. CDR3 amino acids: CASSPRPDYSNQPQHF. In DNA, the CDR3 is TGTGCCAGCAGCCCGAGACCCGATTATAGCAATCAGCCCCAGCATTTT.

This sequence joins TRBV5-1 and TRBJ2-7; the D gene could be TRBD1 or TRBD2 (8 bases each). Trimming shortened V by 4 bases and J by 0 bases, and 17 bases separated the two germline ends. Germline-derived CDR1 and CDR2 are SGHRS and YFSETQ. This CDR3 is 16 amino acids long. CDR3 amino acids: CASSRGGDRTSYEQYF. The DNA of the CDR3 is TGCGCCAGCAGCCGGGGGGGGGACAGGACCTCCTACGAGCAGTACTTC.

The chain is built from TRBV20-1 and TRBJ2-5, with TRBD2 identical over 11 bases. The CDR3 sequence is 13 residues long. Germline trimming cut 3 bases from V and 3 bases from J; bases unmatched to any gene: 0. Germline lookup yields CDR1 DFQATT and CDR2 SNEGSKA (reference sequence). The CDR3 loop is CSASSGGEETQYF. The CDR3 nucleotides read TGCAGTGCTAGTAGCGGGGGGGAAGAGACCCAGTACTTC.

This chain joins TRBV29-1 and TRBJ2-3; 11 bases line up with TRBD2. The length of the CDR3 is 13 residues. Germline CDR1 SQVTM, CDR2 ANQGSEA. Losses at the gene ends were 3 bases for V and 5 bases for J; bases not matched to a gene: 1. CDR3 bases: TGCAGCGTTGATAGCGGGGGGGTAGATACGCAGTATTTT. It specifies CSVDSGGVDTQYF.

This clone has more than one count but fewer than ten. The chain employs TRBV28 and TRBJ1-1; no clear D. V lost 2 bases and J lost 3, with 1 base in between. Germline CDR1 and CDR2: MDHEN and SYDVKM. The CDR3 sequence is 11 residues long. The chain's CDR3 is CASSLDTEAFF. The CDR3 DNA is TGTGCCAGCAGTTTAGACACTGAAGCTTTCTTT. Variable domain in full (rest from reference TRBV28 and TRBJ1-1): DVKVTQSSRYLVKRTGEKVFLECVQDMDHENMFWYRQDPGLGLRLIYFSYDVKMKEKGDIPEGYSVSREKKERFSLILESASTNQTSMYLCASSLDTEAFFGQGTRLTVV.

The chain is built from TRBV10-3 and TRBJ2-1; tentatively, D is TRBD2 (6 bases). Trimming took 5 bases from V and 3 from J, leaving 14 bases between them. The CDR3 is made up of 15 amino acids. Germline V CDR1 and CDR2: ENHRY, SYGVKD. In nucleotides, the CDR3 is TGTGCCATCAGTTCGGCGGGGACTTACTACAATGAGCAGTTCTTC. Residues: CAISSAGTYYNEQFF.

This chain connects TRBV24-1 to TRBJ2-2; 7 nucleotides align to TRBD1. This CDR3 is built from 14 residues. Germline-derived CDR1 and CDR2 are KGHDR and SFDVKD. V gave up 10 bases and J gave up 6 bases; unmatched junction bases: 10. CDR3 in amino acids: CATEPTGVSGELFF. CDR3 coding DNA: TGTGCCACAGAACCTACAGGGGTGTCCGGGGAGCTGTTTTTT.

The rearrangement uses TRBV12-3 or TRBV12-4 and TRBJ2-2, with D possibly TRBD2 on 6 matching bases. The CDR3 consists of 13 residues. The germline V and J ends were trimmed by 2 bases and 10 bases, with 11 bases remaining between them. The CDR3 is CASSLRGNEELFF. CDR3 nucleotides: TGTGCCAGCAGTTTACGGGGGAATGAGGAGCTGTTTTTT.

This clone was seen only a few times. This chain uses TRBV11-2 with TRBJ2-3; 11 nucleotides match TRBD1. The CDR3 spans 17 residues. The junction had 15 bases not matched to a gene; V was cut back by 5 bases and J by 8 bases. Germline assignment: CDR1 SGHAT and CDR2 FQNNGV. CDR3 amino acids: CASSPHQGQGGLGTQYF. The CDR3 DNA sequence: TGTGCCAGCAGCCCACACCAGGGACAGGGGGGATTGGGTACGCAGTATTTT. Drawing the rest from reference TRBV11-2 and TRBJ2-3, the complete variable domain is EAGVAQSPRYKIIEKRQSVAFWCNPISGHATLYWYQQILGQGPKLLIQFQNNGVVDDSQLPKDRFSAERLKGVDSTLKIQPAKLEDSAVYLCASSPHQGQGGLGTQYFGPGTRLTVL.

This chain joins TRBV5-1 and TRBJ2-5, with 12 bases fitting TRBD2. From germline, CDR1 is SGHRS and CDR2 YFSETQ. This CDR3 region has 16 residues. With V trimmed by 0 bases and J by 5 bases, 5 bases remained unmatched. Written as DNA, the CDR3 is TGCGCCAGCAGCTTGGGACTAGCGGGAGAGGATGAGACCCAGTACTTC. Its translation: CASSLGLAGEDETQYF. Using reference TRBV5-1 and TRBJ2-5 for the parts outside the CDR3, the full variable domain is KAGVTQTPRYLIKTRGQQVTLSCSPISGHRSVSWYQQTPGQGLQFLFEYFSETQRNKGNFPGRFSGRQFSNSRSEMNVSTLELGDSALYLCASSLGLAGEDETQYFGPGTRLLVL.

This clone was detected only a few times. The chain has TRBV6-5 and TRBJ1-1; TRBD1 is a possible D gene (6 bases). The CDR3 is made up of 15 amino acids. CDR1 is MNHEY, CDR2 SVGAGI, per germline. V was clipped by 2 bases and J by 0 bases, with 10 bases between them. The CDR3 DNA reads as TGTGCCAGCAGTTACCAGCAGGGGCTGAACACTGAAGCTTTCTTT. Protein sequence: CASSYQQGLNTEAFF.

V usage is TRBV7-2 and J usage is TRBJ2-1; 10 nucleotides line up with TRBD2. The CDR3 sequence is 17 residues long. The trim removed 5 bases at V and 4 bases at J, leaving 11 bases unmatched. Germline CDR1 and CDR2: SGHTA and FQGNSA. Written as DNA, the CDR3 is TGTGCCAGCAGCCCCCTAGCGGGGGCGAACCTGTACAATGAGCAGTTCTTC. This translates into CASSPLAGANLYNEQFF.

The chain has TRBV4-2 and TRBJ2-7; D ambiguous. CDR1 is LGHNA, CDR2 YNFKEQ, per germline. Trimming took off 1 base at V and 1 base at J, with 8 bases between the two ends. The CDR3 length is 14 residues. The CDR3 sequence: CASSQADPSYEQYF. DNA for the CDR3: TGTGCCAGCAGCCAAGCGGACCCGTCCTACGAGCAGTACTTC.

The V gene is TRBV5-4, the J gene TRBJ2-5; 10 positions agree with TRBD2. V shed 0 bases and J 3 bases; nucleotides not matched to a gene: 2. The germline gives CDR1 SGHNT, CDR2 YYREEE (reference sequence). This CDR3 has 15 residues. CDR3 loop: CASSLALAGEETQYF. In DNA form, the CDR3 reads TGTGCCAGCAGCTTGGCGCTAGCGGGGGAAGAGACCCAGTACTTC.

CDR3 amino acids: CASGVLAGAREQFF. The CDR3 nucleotides read TGTGCCAGCGGGGTGCTAGCGGGAGCCCGTGAGCAGTTCTTC. The rearrangement links TRBV5-5 to TRBJ2-1; TRBD2 matches at 10 bases. Germline assignment: CDR1 SGHKS and CDR2 YYEKEE (reference sequence). This CDR3 is built from 14 residues. The junction had 10 bases not matched to a gene; V was cut back by 7 bases and J by 9 bases.

The chain links TRBV7-2 to TRBJ2-3; possibly TRBD1 or TRBD2 for D (5 bases each). This CDR3 has 15 amino acids. Germline values: CDR1 SGHTA, CDR2 FQGNSA. Trimming pared 2 bases from V and 4 bases from J, leaving 13 bases between. Here the CDR3 reads CASSLRPRGSDTQYF. CDR3 DNA sequence: TGTGCCAGCAGCTTACGTCCGAGGGGCTCAGATACGCAGTATTTT.

In DNA, the CDR3 is TGTGCCAGCAGTGTTATGACAGGGGCCGAGCAGTACTTC. Translation gives CASSVMTGAEQYF. This chain links TRBV2 with TRBJ2-7; 8 bases line up with TRBD1. Germline trimming cut 4 bases from V and 6 bases from J; bases unmatched to any gene: 5. Looked up from germline, CDR1 is SNHLY and CDR2 is FYNNEI. The CDR3 has 13 amino acids.

This clone was counted once. This sequence joins TRBV3-1 (or the pseudogene TRBV3-2) and TRBJ2-6; 7 bases line up with TRBD1. This CDR3 contains 15 residues. After removal of 4 bases from V and 3 bases from J, the junction contained 3 bases not matched to a gene. Germline V gene lookup returns CDR1 LGHDT and CDR2 YNNKEL (reference sequence). CDR3 nucleotides: TGTGCCAGCAGCCCTGGGACAGTTGGGGCCAACGTCCTGACTTTC. Translated: CASSPGTVGANVLTF.

J is TRBJ1-2 and V is TRBV2; D not certain. The CDR3 length is 13 residues. Trimming took off 8 bases at V and 3 bases at J, with 13 bases between the two ends. Per germline, CDR1 SNHLY and CDR2 FYNNEI. The CDR3 loop is CASLLGLHYGYTF. CDR3 in DNA: TGTGCCAGCCTTCTAGGACTTCACTATGGCTACACCTTC.

This clone was seen just once. J is TRBJ1-3 and V is TRBV30; D is possibly TRBD1 (6 bases). Germline CDR1 is GTSNPN and CDR2 is SVGIG (reference sequence). The V and J ends lost 3 bases and 2 bases respectively, with 14 bases between them. The CDR3 totals 15 residues. The CDR3 loop is CAWRNRETAGNTIYF. CDR3 DNA: TGTGCCTGGAGGAACAGGGAGACTGCTGGAAACACCATATATTTT. The complete variable domain, with remaining parts taken from reference TRBV30 and TRBJ1-3, reads SQTIHQWPATLVQPVGSPLSLECTVEGTSNPNLYWYRQAAGRGLQLLFYSVGIGQISSEVPQNLSASRPQDRQFILSSKKLLLSDSGFYLCAWRNRETAGNTIYFGEGSWLTVV.

As to this clone: The same CDR3 is also encoded by other DNA sequences in this sample. V is TRBV6-5 and J is TRBJ2-5; D is uncertain. V lost 0 bases and J 5 bases, leaving 4 bases between the germline ends. CDR3 length: 12 residues. Looked up from germline, CDR1 is MNHEY and CDR2 is SVGAGI. The CDR3 nucleotides are TGTGCCAGCAGTTACTCAGGGGAGACCCAGTACTTC. It yields the protein CASSYSGETQYF.

Here the CDR3 reads CASSPRLWNTEAFF. The CDR3 DNA sequence: TGTGCCAGCAGTCCCCGATTGTGGAACACTGAAGCTTTCTTT. The rearrangement joins TRBV27 to TRBJ1-1, with no clear D. V lost 5 bases and J lost 1, with 11 bases in between. CDR3 size: 14 residues. Per the germline V gene, CDR1 is MNHEY and CDR2 is SMNVEV (reference sequence).

V gene TRBV9 combines with J gene TRBJ2-3; D might be TRBD2 (6 bases). V shed 5 bases and J shed 3 bases, with 10 bases lying between them. The CDR3 loop spans 13 amino acids. Germline V gives CDR1 SGDLS, CDR2 YYNGEE. CDR3 sequence: CASSPSETDTQYF. The CDR3 DNA reads as TGTGCCAGCAGTCCTAGCGAGACAGATACGCAGTATTTT.

J is TRBJ1-1 and V is TRBV27; D is possibly TRBD1 (6 bases). Germline values: CDR1 MNHEY, CDR2 SMNVEV (reference sequence). Trimming took 2 bases from V and 5 from J, leaving 12 bases between them. The length of the CDR3 is 14 residues. CDR3 sequence: CASSLKGRGTEAFF. The CDR3 DNA reads TGTGCCAGCAGTTTAAAGGGGAGGGGGACTGAAGCTTTCTTT.

The V and J genes are TRBV27 and TRBJ2-7; D gene ambiguous. The V gene lost 5 bases and the J gene lost 0 bases, with 8 bases spanning the gap. The germline V gene encodes CDR1 MNHEY and CDR2 SMNVEV (reference sequence). CDR3 size: 13 residues. CDR3 protein: CASSHSRSYEQYF. CDR3 nucleotides: TGTGCCAGCAGTCACAGTCGCTCCTACGAGCAGTACTTC.

V usage is TRBV6-6 and J usage is TRBJ2-7, with 7 bases identical to TRBD1. The CDR3 extends over 16 amino acids. With 4 bases clipped from V and 3 bases from J, the junction kept 12 bases outside the gene matches. Germline V CDR1 and CDR2: MNHNY, SVGAGI (reference sequence). Here the CDR3 DNA reads TGTGCCAGCAGTTCTTGGGGTTCGACAGGGAACTACGAGCAGTACTTC. Protein: CASSSWGSTGNYEQYF.

The chain has TRBV4-3 and TRBJ1-2; perhaps TRBD1 as D (6 bases). Germline CDR1 LGHNA, CDR2 YSLEER. Trimming took off 4 bases at V and 2 bases at J, with 17 bases between the two ends. The CDR3 covers 16 residues. CDR3 in DNA: TGCGCCAGCAGCCGAGACGCACTACAGGGCAACTATGGCTACACCTTC. Translating it yields CASSRDALQGNYGYTF.

The chain is built from TRBV2 and TRBJ1-1; 7 bases are shared with TRBD1. CDR1 SNHLY and CDR2 FYNNEI come from the germline V gene. V lost 3 bases, J lost 5 bases, and 9 bases stayed unmatched. The CDR3 is 15 amino acids. The CDR3 DNA reads TGTGCCAGCAGTGACGGCGGGGTCAGGGGGACTGAAGCTTTCTTT. It is translated as CASSDGGVRGTEAFF.

The rearrangement joins TRBV15 to TRBJ2-4, with a weak D call TRBD1 (6 bases). The CDR3 contains 14 residues. The ends were cut back, 5 bases at V and 10 bases at J, with 18 bases in the middle. Germline V lookup: CDR1 LNHNV, CDR2 YYDKDF (reference sequence). The CDR3 protein is CATSYKGGSLIQYF. The DNA of the CDR3 is TGTGCCACCAGCTACAAAGGGGGTAGTCTTATTCAGTACTTC. The full variable domain, completed using reference TRBV15 and TRBJ2-4, is DAMVIQNPRYQVTQFGKPVTLSCSQTLNHNVMYWYQQKSSQAPKLLFHYYDKDFNNEADTPDNFQSRRPNTSFCFLDIRSPGLGDTAMYLCATSYKGGSLIQYFGAGTRLSVL.

The V call is TRBV19, the J call TRBJ2-5; perhaps TRBD2 as D (5 bases). The CDR3 is 13 amino acids. The ends were cut back, 4 bases at V and 5 bases at J, with 11 bases in the middle. Per the germline V gene, CDR1 is LNHDA and CDR2 is SQIVND (reference sequence). CDR3 amino acids: CASSKLPGETQYF. Here the CDR3 DNA reads TGTGCCAGTAGTAAACTACCGGGGGAGACCCAGTACTTC. Combining the CDR3 with reference TRBV19 and TRBJ2-5 gives the whole variable domain DGGITQSPKYLFRKEGQNVTLSCEQNLNHDAMYWYRQDPGQGLRLIYYSQIVNDFQKGDIAEGYSVSREKKESFPLTVTSAQKNPTAFYLCASSKLPGETQYFGPGTRLLVL.